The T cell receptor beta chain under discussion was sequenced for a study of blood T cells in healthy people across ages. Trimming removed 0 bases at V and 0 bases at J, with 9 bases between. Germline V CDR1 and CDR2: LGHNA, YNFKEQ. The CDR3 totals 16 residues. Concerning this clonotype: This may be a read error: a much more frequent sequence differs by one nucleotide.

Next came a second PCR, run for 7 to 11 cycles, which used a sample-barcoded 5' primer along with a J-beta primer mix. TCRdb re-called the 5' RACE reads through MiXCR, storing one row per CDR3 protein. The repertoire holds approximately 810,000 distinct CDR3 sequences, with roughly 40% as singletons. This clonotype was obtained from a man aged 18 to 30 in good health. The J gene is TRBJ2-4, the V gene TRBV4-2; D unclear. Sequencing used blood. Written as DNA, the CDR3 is TGTGCCAGCAGCCAAGAGGACGGTCTAGCCAAAAACATTCAGTACTTC. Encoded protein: CASSQEDGLAKNIQYF.